Listed below are T cell receptor beta chains from one sample, sequenced in a study of the immune and genomic landscape of osteosarcoma. TCRdb's copy holds only in-frame clones and misses some; the assay was immunoSEQ multiplex PCR. This table holds some 54 clones. The sample consisted of tumor tissue from a local recurrence in the humerus. Receptor source: a young man with osteosarcoma. The CDR3 runs from the conserved cysteine through the conserved F or W. D genes are given only for firm matches. Clone size is not always given. Where it is, it says once, few, many or a class for expanded clones.

clone size | J gene | D gene | V gene | CDR3 protein | CDR3 DNA
NA | TRBJ2-6 | NA | TRBV5-7 | CASGLALAQSRANVLTF | TGTGCCAGCGGTTTGGCTCTTGCGCAAAGTCGGGCCAACGTCCTGACTTTC
NA | TRBJ2-4 | NA | TRBV12-5 | CASGPGDIQYF | TGTGCTAGTGGGCCAGGGGACATTCAGTACTTC
NA | TRBJ2-7 | NA | TRBV27 | CASSHYEQYF | TGTGCCAGCAGTCATTACGAGCAGTACTTC
NA | TRBJ2-5 | NA | TRBV28 | CASSDCNRITVDETQYF | TGTGCCAGCAGTGACTGCAATCGGATCACCGTCGACGAGACCCAGTACTTC
NA | TRBJ1-2 | TRBD1 | TRBV4-1 | CASSLKTAGGDHYGYTF | TGCGCCAGCAGCCTTAAGACGGCAGGGGGCGATCATTATGGCTACACCTTC
once | TRBJ2-3 | NA | TRBV5-1 | CASSYYFRDGTVADTQYF | TGCGCCAGCAGCTATTACTTTCGGGACGGAACTGTGGCAGATACGCAGTATTTT
NA | TRBJ2-3 | NA | TRBV27 | CASLARPFPGLPSDILTDTQYF | TGTGCCAGCTTGGCGAGACCTTTTCCTGGGTTACCTTCAGATATACTTACAGATACGCAGTATTTT
NA | TRBJ2-1 | TRBD2 | TRBV27 | CASSSNSGKYNEQFF | TGTGCCAGCAGTTCAAACAGCGGGAAGTACAATGAGCAGTTCTTC
once | TRBJ1-2 | NA | TRBV2 | CASSESIQGGF | TGTGCCAGCAGTGAGAGCATCCAGGGCGGCTTC
NA | TRBJ2-6 | NA | TRBV25-1 | CASSKAKTGQSRANVLTF | TGTGCCAGCAGTAAAGCTAAAACTGGACAAAGTCGGGCCAACGTCCTGACTTTC
NA | TRBJ2-1 | NA | TRBV19 | CASRVSSGGRYNEQFF | TGTGCCAGTAGAGTTAGTAGCGGAGGCAGATACAATGAGCAGTTCTTC
few | TRBJ1-2 | TRBD1 | TRBV5-4 | CASSSGGTGRNYGYTF | TGTGCCAGCAGCTCCGGAGGGACAGGGAGAAACTATGGCTACACCTTC
NA | TRBJ2-3 | TRBD2 | TRBV4-2 | CASSQDSGRARDTQYF | TGTGCCAGCAGCCAAGATAGCGGGAGGGCCAGAGATACGCAGTATTTT
NA | TRBJ1-6 | TRBD1 | TRBV5-1 | CASSLDRNSPLHF | TGCGCCAGCAGTTTGGACAGGAATTCACCCCTCCACTTT
NA | TRBJ2-1 | TRBD1 | TRBV14 | CASSQDPGQGDNEQFF | TGTGCCAGCAGCCAAGATCCGGGACAGGGTGACAATGAGCAGTTCTTC
once | TRBJ2-6 | NA | TRBV27 | CASSAPYWLQSRANVLTF | TGTGCCAGCAGTGCTCCATATTGGCTACAAAGTCGGGCCAACGTCCTGACTTTC
NA | TRBJ2-5 | NA | TRBV5-1 | CASSSPQQETQYF | TGCGCCAGCAGCTCACCCCAGCAAGAGACCCAGTACTTC
NA | TRBJ2-7 | TRBD1 | TRBV6-1 | CASSEGDSSYEQYF | TGTGCCAGCAGTGAAGGGGACAGCTCCTACGAGCAGTACTTC
once | TRBJ2-3 | NA | TRBV18 | CASSPRFRSGTPDGIDTQYF | TGTGCCAGCTCACCACGCTTTCGGTCCGGGACTCCGGACGGGATAGATACGCAGTATTTT
NA | TRBJ1-2 | NA | TRBV5-4 | CASGKTYGYTF | TGTGCCAGCGGAAAGACCTATGGCTACACCTTC
NA | TRBJ1-2 | NA | TRBV10-2 | CASSESSDVYGYTF | TGCGCCAGCAGTGAGTCTTCAGACGTCTATGGCTACACCTTC
NA | TRBJ2-3 | NA | TRBV7-6 | CASSFAGRPSGADTQYF | TGTGCCAGCAGCTTCGCCGGACGGCCCTCAGGGGCAGATACGCAGTATTTT
once | TRBJ2-5 | NA | TRBV5-1 | CASSSPRQETQYF | TGCGCCAGCAGCTCACCCCGGCAAGAGACCCAGTACTTC
once | TRBJ1-5 | NA | TRBV9 | CASSVGGSYNQPQHF | TGTGCCAGCAGCGTAGGGGGCAGCTACAATCAGCCCCAGCATTTT
NA | TRBJ2-5 | TRBD2 | TRBV15 | CATSLLAGETQYF | TGTGCCACCAGCCTTCTAGCGGGGGAGACCCAGTACTTC